This entry lists 15 T cell receptor beta chains sequenced from one sample in a study of cytomegalovirus exposure and HLA in healthy donors (dated by TCRdb to between 2016 and 2019). The library was built by means of the immunoSEQ multiplex PCR assay. For the multiplex PCR, a mixture combining 60 forward primers for TCR Vbeta segments and 13 reverse primers for TCR Jbeta segments was used. This immuneACCESS table, as held by TCRdb, lists in-frame sequences with V and J called but not all clones. Of the missing ones, under half trace to an unresolved V gene in checked studies; the others have no known cause. For this sample the table gives approximately 150,000 clones, of which around 80% were detected only once. About 4.9% of the sample comes from the top ten. Material for sequencing was PBMCs. The receptors were gathered from a male donor in good health and CMV-seronegative.

This chain joins TRBV7-2 and TRBJ2-2, with D maybe TRBD1 (6 bases). V shed 5 bases and J shed 7 bases, with 11 bases lying between them. CDR3 length equals 13 residues. The germline V gene encodes CDR1 SGHTA and CDR2 FQGNSA. CDR3 residues: CASSDTGIGELFF. The CDR3 coding sequence is TGTGCCAGCAGCGACACAGGGATCGGGGAGCTGTTTTTT. The complete variable domain, with remaining parts taken from reference TRBV7-2 and TRBJ2-2, reads GAGVSQSPSNKVTEKGKDVELRCDPISGHTALYWYRQSLGQGLEFLIYFQGNSAPDKSGLPSDRFSAERTGGSVSTLTIQRTQQEDSAVYLCASSDTGIGELFFGEGSRLTVL.

The chain combines TRBV2 with TRBJ2-6, with 7 bases lining up with TRBD2. The CDR3 is made up of 15 amino acids. Germline V gives CDR1 SNHLY, CDR2 FYNNEI. Trimming took 4 bases from V and 2 from J; bases not matched to a gene: 2. The CDR3 loop is CASSVAGAGANVLTF. The CDR3 nucleotides are TGTGCCAGCAGTGTTGCGGGGGCTGGGGCCAACGTCCTGACTTTC. Combining the CDR3 with reference TRBV2 and TRBJ2-6 gives the whole variable domain EPEVTQTPSHQVTQMGQEVILRCVPISNHLYFYWYRQILGQKVEFLVSFYNNEISEKSEIFDDQFSVERPDGSNFTLKIRSTKLEDSAMYFCASSVAGAGANVLTFGAGSRLTVL.

This chain's CDR3 is CASSGEGTRTNVKPQHF. In DNA, the CDR3 is TGTGCCAGCAGTGGGGAGGGGACGAGAACCAATGTTAAGCCCCAGCATTTT. The gene calls are TRBV2 and TRBJ1-5; D perhaps matches TRBD1 (5 bases). Germline assignment: CDR1 SNHLY and CDR2 FYNNEI. The CDR3 loop spans 17 amino acids. The V end was cut by 4 bases, the J end by 8 bases, with 24 bases between.

This clone was counted between two and nine times. V gene TRBV9 combines with J gene TRBJ1-5; possible D gene TRBD1, 5 bases. CDR1 is SGDLS and CDR2 is YYNGEE in the germline V gene. V lost 3 bases to trimming and J lost 9 bases, with 16 bases between them. This CDR3 region has 14 residues. As DNA, the CDR3 is TGTGCCAGCAGCGCGCGGGGGAGGGATCCGCCCCAGCATTTT. Translating gives CASSARGRDPPQHF.

V usage is TRBV6-5 and J usage is TRBJ1-2; D uncertain. The CDR3 is 12 amino acids. V shed 4 bases and J shed 6 bases, with 9 bases lying between them. Germline V gene data show CDR1 as MNHEY and CDR2 as SVGAGI. DNA for the CDR3: TGTGCCAGCAGTTCGACATGGAATGGCTACACCTTC. Protein product: CASSSTWNGYTF.

V and J are TRBV5-5 and TRBJ2-7; 8 bases align to TRBD1. With V trimmed by 1 base and J by 6 bases, 15 bases remained unmatched. CDR1 and CDR2 (germline): SGHKS, YYEKEE (reference sequence). This CDR3 spans 17 amino acids. CDR3 amino acids: CASSLWAGGAGSTEQYF. In DNA, the CDR3 is TGTGCCAGCAGCTTGTGGGCAGGGGGCGCCGGATCCACCGAGCAGTACTTC.

This sequence joins TRBV25-1 and TRBJ2-7; the match to TRBD2 covers 11 bases. Germline CDR1 reads MGHDK; CDR2 reads SYGVNS. The CDR3 has 15 residues. V was clipped by 2 bases and J by 9 bases; unmatched bases: 9. CDR3 amino acids: CASSETLAGGPGQYF. In DNA form, the CDR3 reads TGTGCCAGCAGTGAAACTCTAGCGGGAGGTCCAGGGCAGTACTTC.

The V gene is TRBV6-5, the J gene TRBJ2-5, with 11 bases fitting TRBD1. V lost 4 bases to trimming and J lost 5 bases; unmatched junction nucleotides: 6. CDR1 MNHEY and CDR2 SVGAGI come from the germline V gene. This CDR3 spans 15 amino acids. The CDR3 bases are TGTGCCAGCAGTTTCGGACAGGGGGCGGGGGAGACCCAGTACTTC. Encoded protein: CASSFGQGAGETQYF.

About this clone itself: At one end, the junction sequence differs from germline, possibly due to a read error. The chain links TRBV6-5 to TRBJ1-1; perhaps TRBD1 as D (5 bases). The length of the CDR3 is 12 residues. Looked up from germline, CDR1 is MNHEY and CDR2 is SVGAGI. Here the CDR3 reads CASSRRGTESFF. CDR3 in DNA: TGTGCCAGCAGTCGGAGAGGGACTGAATCTTTCTTT.

V gene TRBV28 combines with J gene TRBJ1-2, with D tentatively TRBD1 (6 bases). This CDR3 is built from 14 residues. Germline V gene data show CDR1 as MDHEN and CDR2 as SYDVKM. Trimming pared 4 bases from V and 6 bases from J, leaving 15 bases between. CDR3 bases: TGTGCCAGCAGTTCCCCGACAGGCTCCCATGGCTACACCTTC. Its protein is CASSSPTGSHGYTF.

The rearrangement joins TRBV14 to TRBJ1-2; 11 bases match TRBD1. The CDR3 spans 16 residues. V lost 2 bases and J lost 6; bases outside the gene matches: 8. CDR1 SGHDN and CDR2 FVKESK come from the germline V gene. CDR3 loop: CASSQPGTGGLDGYTF. CDR3 in DNA: TGTGCCAGCAGCCAACCGGGGACAGGGGGTCTCGATGGCTACACCTTC.

The chain carries TRBV11-3 and TRBJ2-1; D might be TRBD1 (6 bases). V lost 5 bases to trimming and J lost 7 bases, with 15 bases between them. This CDR3 region has 14 residues. The germline CDR1 and CDR2 sequences are SGHNT and YENEEA. As DNA, the CDR3 is TGTGCCAGCAGCCCTCAGGGCGACAGGAATGAGCAGTTCTTC. It specifies CASSPQGDRNEQFF.

The J gene is TRBJ2-7, the V gene TRBV18; D may be TRBD2 (6 bases). V shed 6 bases and J shed 5 bases, with 17 bases lying between them. The CDR3 is 14 amino acids. Germline values: CDR1 KGHSH, CDR2 LQKENI. The CDR3 DNA reads as TGTGCCAGCTCTAAAACCACGGGAGACGACGAGCAGTACTTC. Encoded protein: CASSKTTGDDEQYF.

This chain links TRBV9 with TRBJ1-5; D possibly corresponds to TRBD1 (6 bases). V shed 3 bases and J shed 1 base, with 8 bases lying between them. There are 14 residues in the CDR3. Looked up from germline, CDR1 is SGDLS and CDR2 is YYNGEE. The CDR3 loop is CASSEDSSNQPQHF. CDR3 DNA: TGTGCCAGCAGCGAGGACAGCAGCAATCAGCCCCAGCATTTT.

The J gene is TRBJ2-3, the V gene TRBV4-2; 7 nucleotides line up with TRBD2. The germline CDR1 and CDR2 sequences are LGHNA and YNFKEQ. The CDR3 has 12 residues. The V gene end was trimmed by 0 bases and the J gene end by 10 bases; junction bases not matched to a gene: 1. The CDR3 region is CASSQDRGAQYF. The DNA of the CDR3 is TGTGCCAGCAGCCAAGACCGGGGGGCGCAGTATTTT.